The source of this T cell receptor (beta chain) is a study of cytomegalovirus exposure and HLA in healthy donors. CDR3 length: 16 residues. Germline loops: CDR1 LNHNV, CDR2 YYDKDF (reference sequence). The J segment lost 2 bases and the V segment lost 0 bases, leaving 6 bases of the junction unmatched. PCR employed 60 Vbeta and 13 Jbeta primers. The table came from immunoSEQ multiplex PCR; TCRdb's copy has only in-frame clones and leaves some out. The table lists 200,000 to 250,000 clones, about four fifths of them singletons. This chain connects TRBV15 to TRBJ1-2, with 7 bases that match TRBD1. This receptor was identified in a woman in her fifties or sixties in good health and CMV-seropositive. The source material was PBMCs. The CDR3 bases are TGTGCCACCAGCAGAGATGGGGGGACAGCCAACTATGGCTACACCTTC. It encodes CATSRDGGTANYGYTF.